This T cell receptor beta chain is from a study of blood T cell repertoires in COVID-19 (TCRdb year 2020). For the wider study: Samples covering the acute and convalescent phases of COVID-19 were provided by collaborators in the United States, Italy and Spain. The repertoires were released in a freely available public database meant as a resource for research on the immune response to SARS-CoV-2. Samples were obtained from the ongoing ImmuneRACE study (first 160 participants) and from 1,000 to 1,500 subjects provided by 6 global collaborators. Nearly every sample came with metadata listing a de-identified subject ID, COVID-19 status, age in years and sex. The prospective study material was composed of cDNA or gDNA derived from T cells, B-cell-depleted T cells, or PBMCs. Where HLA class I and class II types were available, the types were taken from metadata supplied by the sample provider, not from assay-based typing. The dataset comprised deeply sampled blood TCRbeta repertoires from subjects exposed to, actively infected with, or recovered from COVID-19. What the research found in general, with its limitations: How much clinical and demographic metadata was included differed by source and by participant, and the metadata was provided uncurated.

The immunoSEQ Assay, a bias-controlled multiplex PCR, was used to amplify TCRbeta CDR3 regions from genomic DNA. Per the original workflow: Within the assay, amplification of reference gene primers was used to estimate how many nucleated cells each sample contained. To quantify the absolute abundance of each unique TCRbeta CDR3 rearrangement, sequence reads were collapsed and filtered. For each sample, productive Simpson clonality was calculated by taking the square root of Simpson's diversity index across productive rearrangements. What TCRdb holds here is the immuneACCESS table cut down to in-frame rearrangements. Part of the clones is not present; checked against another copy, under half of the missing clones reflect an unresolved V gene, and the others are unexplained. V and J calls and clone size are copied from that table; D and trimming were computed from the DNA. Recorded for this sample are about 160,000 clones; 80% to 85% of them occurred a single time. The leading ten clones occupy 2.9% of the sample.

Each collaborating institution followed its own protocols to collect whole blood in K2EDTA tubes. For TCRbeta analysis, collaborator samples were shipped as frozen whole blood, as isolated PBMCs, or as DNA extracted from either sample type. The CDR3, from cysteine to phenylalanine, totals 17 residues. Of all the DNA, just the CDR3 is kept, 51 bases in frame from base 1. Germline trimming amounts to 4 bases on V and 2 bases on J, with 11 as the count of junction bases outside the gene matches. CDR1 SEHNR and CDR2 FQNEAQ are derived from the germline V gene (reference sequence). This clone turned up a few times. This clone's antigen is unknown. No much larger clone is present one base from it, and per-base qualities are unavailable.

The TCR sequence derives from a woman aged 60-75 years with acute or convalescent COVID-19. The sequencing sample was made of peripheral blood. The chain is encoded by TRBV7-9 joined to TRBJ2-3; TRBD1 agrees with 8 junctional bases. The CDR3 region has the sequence CASSSPGQVIITDTQYF. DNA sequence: TGTGCCAGCAGCTCTCCGGGACAGGTGATTATCACAGATACGCAGTATTTT.